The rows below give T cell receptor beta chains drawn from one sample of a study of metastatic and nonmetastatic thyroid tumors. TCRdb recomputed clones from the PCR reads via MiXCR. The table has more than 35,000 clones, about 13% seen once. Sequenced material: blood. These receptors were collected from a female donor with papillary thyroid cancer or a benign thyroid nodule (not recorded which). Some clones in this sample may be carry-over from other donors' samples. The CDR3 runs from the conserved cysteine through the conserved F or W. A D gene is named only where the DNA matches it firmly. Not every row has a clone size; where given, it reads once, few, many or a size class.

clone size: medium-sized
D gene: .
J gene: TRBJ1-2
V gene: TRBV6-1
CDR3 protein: CASSPGANYGYTF
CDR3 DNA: TGTGCCAGCAGTCCAGGAGCTAACTATGGCTACACCTTC

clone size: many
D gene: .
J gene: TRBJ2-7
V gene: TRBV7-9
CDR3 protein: CASSLTGISSYEQYF
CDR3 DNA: TGTGCCAGCTCCCTCACCGGGATCAGCTCCTACGAGCAGTACTTC

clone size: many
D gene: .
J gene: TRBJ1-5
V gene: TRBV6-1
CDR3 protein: CASSDSVLLDNQPQHF
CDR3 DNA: TGTGCCAGCAGTGACTCGGTCCTGTTAGACAATCAGCCCCAGCATTTT

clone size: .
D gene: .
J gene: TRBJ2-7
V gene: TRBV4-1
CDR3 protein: CASSRGTSDYEQYF
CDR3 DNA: TGCGCCAGCAGCCGGGGCACTAGTGATTACGAGCAGTACTTC

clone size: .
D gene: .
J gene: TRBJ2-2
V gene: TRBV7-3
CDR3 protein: CASRLVPGDWELFF
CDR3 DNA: TGTGCCAGCAGATTAGTCCCAGGGGATTGGGAGCTGTTTTTT

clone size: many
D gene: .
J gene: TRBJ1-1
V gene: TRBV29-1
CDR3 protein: CSVAGTRGGPNTEAFF
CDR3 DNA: TGCAGCGTTGCCGGTACCCGGGGTGGGCCAAACACTGAAGCTTTCTTT

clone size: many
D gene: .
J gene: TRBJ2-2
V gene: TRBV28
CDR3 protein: CASSSPPNTGELFF
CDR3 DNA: TGTGCCAGCAGTTCCCCACCCAACACCGGGGAGCTGTTTTTT

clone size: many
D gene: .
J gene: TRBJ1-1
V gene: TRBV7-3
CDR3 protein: CASSLKGGGEAFF
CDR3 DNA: TGTGCCAGCAGCTTAAAAGGCGGGGGTGAAGCTTTCTTT

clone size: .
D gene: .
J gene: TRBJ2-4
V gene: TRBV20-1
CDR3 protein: CSASRQLAKNIQYF
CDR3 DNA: TGCAGTGCTAGCAGACAGCTAGCCAAAAACATTCAGTACTTC

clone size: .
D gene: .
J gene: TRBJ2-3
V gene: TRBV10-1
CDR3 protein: CASRGPSPGVSTDTQYF
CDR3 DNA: TGCGCCAGCAGGGGCCCCTCGCCAGGGGTGAGTACAGATACGCAGTATTTT

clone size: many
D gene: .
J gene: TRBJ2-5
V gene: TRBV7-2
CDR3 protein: CASSFIAGRGETQYF
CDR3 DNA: TGTGCCAGCAGCTTTATCGCGGGAAGAGGAGAGACCCAGTACTTC

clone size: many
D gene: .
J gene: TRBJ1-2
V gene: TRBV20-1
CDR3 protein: CSARLRAPGGAYGYTF
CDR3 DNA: TGCAGTGCTAGACTCCGGGCTCCCGGTGGGGCCTATGGCTACACCTTC

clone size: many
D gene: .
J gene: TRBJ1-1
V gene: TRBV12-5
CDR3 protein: CASGFFPRHTEAFF
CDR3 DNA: TGTGCTAGTGGTTTTTTCCCACGGCACACTGAAGCTTTCTTT

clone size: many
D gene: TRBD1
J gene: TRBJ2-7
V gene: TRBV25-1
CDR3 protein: CASSGMGQREQYF
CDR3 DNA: TGTGCCAGCAGTGGGATGGGACAGCGAGAGCAGTACTTC

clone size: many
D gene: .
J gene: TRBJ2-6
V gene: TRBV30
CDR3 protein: CAWSVEASGANVLTF
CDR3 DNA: TGTGCCTGGAGTGTAGAAGCTTCTGGGGCCAACGTCCTGACTTTC

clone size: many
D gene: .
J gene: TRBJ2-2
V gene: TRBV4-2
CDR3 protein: CASSQASGNTGELFF
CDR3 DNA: TGTGCCAGCAGCCAGGCCAGCGGGAACACCGGGGAGCTGTTTTTT

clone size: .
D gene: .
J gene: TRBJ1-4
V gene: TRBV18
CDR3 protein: CASSPGSNNEKLFF
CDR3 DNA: TGTGCCAGCTCACCAGGGAGTAATAATGAAAAACTGTTTTTT

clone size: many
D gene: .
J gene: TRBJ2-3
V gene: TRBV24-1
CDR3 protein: CATSDFGGADTQYF
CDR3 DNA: TGTGCCACCAGTGATTTTGGGGGAGCAGATACGCAGTATTTT

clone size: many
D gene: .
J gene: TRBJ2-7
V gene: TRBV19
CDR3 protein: CASSIVLGSGVEQYF
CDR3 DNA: TGTGCCAGTAGTATAGTGTTGGGATCGGGGGTCGAGCAGTACTTC

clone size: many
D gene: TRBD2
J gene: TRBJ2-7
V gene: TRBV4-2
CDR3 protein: CASSSRVAGGDEQYF
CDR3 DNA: TGTGCCAGTAGCTCCAGGGTAGCGGGAGGGGACGAGCAGTACTTC

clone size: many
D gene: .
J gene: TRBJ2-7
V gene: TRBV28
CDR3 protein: CASSFSFSYEQYF
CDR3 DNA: TGTGCCAGCAGTTTTTCCTTTTCCTACGAGCAGTACTTC

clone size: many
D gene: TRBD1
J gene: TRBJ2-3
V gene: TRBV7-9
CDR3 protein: CASSLLTGLTDTQYF
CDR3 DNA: TGTGCCAGCAGCTTATTGACAGGGCTCACAGATACGCAGTATTTT

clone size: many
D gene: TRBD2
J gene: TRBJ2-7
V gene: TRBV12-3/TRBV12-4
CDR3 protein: CASSPQVGREFEQYF
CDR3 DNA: TGTGCCAGCAGTCCCCAAGTCGGGAGGGAGTTCGAGCAGTACTTC

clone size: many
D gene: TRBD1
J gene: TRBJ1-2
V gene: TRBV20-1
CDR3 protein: CSATTGGAWGGYTF
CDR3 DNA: TGCAGTGCCACAACAGGGGGCGCATGGGGAGGCTACACCTTC

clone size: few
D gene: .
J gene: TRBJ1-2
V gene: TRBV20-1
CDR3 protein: CSARPSPGEVYGYTF
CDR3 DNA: TGCAGTGCTAGACCCTCTCCCGGGGAGGTCTATGGCTACACCTTC

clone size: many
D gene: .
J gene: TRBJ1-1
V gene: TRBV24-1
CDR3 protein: CATREGGRTEAFF
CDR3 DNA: TGTGCCACCAGAGAAGGGGGACGGACTGAAGCTTTCTTT

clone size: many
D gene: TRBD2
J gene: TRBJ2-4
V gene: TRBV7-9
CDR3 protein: CASSPSVAGGQDKNIQYF
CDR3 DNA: TGTGCCAGCAGTCCTTCGGTGGCGGGAGGCCAAGACAAAAACATTCAGTACTTC

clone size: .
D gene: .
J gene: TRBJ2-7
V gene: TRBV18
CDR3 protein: CASSPKAGDLGEQYF
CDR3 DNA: TGTGCCAGCTCACCAAAGGCAGGGGATTTGGGCGAGCAGTACTTC

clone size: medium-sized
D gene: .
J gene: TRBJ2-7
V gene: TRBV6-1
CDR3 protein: CASSPRGGAYEQYF
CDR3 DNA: TGTGCCAGCAGCCCCCGCGGAGGGGCCTACGAGCAGTACTTC

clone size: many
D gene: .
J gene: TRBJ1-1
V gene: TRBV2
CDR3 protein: CANTPGGGLENTEAFF
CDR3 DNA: TGTGCCAACACACCTGGGGGCGGCTTAGAGAACACTGAAGCTTTCTTT

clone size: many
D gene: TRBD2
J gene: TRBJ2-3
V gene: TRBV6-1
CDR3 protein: CASSFARGGDTQYF
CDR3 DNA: TGTGCCAGCAGTTTCGCCCGCGGGGGGGATACGCAGTATTTT

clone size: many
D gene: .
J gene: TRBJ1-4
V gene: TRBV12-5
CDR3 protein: CASGFDRYYEKLFF
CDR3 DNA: TGTGCTAGTGGTTTCGACAGGTACTATGAAAAACTGTTTTTT

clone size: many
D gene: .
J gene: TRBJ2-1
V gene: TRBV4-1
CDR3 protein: CASSPDPERDEQFF
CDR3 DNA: TGCGCCAGCAGCCCCGACCCCGAAAGGGATGAGCAGTTCTTC

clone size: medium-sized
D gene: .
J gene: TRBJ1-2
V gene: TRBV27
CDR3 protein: CASSLAPLTGGYTF
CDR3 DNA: TGTGCCAGCAGTTTAGCCCCTCTAACAGGGGGCTACACCTTC

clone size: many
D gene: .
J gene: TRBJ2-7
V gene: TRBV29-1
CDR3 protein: CSVESTGYEQYF
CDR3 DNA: TGCAGCGTTGAATCAACTGGCTACGAGCAGTACTTC

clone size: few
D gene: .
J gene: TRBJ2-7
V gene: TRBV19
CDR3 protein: CASRGDSYEQYF
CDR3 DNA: TGTGCCAGTAGGGGGGACTCCTACGAGCAGTACTTC

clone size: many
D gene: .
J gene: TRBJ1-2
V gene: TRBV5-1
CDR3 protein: CASSLGGASYGYTF
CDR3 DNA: TGCGCCAGCAGCTTGGGAGGGGCTAGCTATGGCTACACCTTC

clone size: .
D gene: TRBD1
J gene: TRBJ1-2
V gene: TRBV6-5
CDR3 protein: CASSDSKGQGAINYGYTF
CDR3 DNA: TGTGCCAGCAGTGACTCGAAGGGACAGGGGGCTATTAACTATGGCTACACCTTC

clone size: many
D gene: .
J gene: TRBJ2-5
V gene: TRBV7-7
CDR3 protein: CASSLGGGSAGTQYF
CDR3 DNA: TGTGCTAGCAGCTTAGGTGGGGGCTCCGCTGGGACCCAGTACTTC

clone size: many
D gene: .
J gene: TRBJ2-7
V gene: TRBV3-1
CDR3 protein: CASSQDKSEQYF
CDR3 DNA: TGTGCCAGCAGCCAAGATAAGAGCGAGCAGTACTTC

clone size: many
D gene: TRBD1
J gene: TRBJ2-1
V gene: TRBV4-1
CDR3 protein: CASSQWGRGNEQFF
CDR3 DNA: TGCGCCAGCAGCCAATGGGGCAGGGGGAATGAGCAGTTCTTC

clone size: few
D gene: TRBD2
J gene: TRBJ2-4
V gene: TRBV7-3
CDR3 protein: CASSLLTSGRADIQYF
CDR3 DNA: TGTGCCAGCAGCTTATTGACTAGCGGGAGGGCCGACATTCAGTACTTC

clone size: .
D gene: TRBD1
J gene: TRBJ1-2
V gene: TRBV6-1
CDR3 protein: CASNGWGQSYGYTF
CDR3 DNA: TGTGCCAGCAATGGGTGGGGACAGTCTTATGGCTACACCTTC

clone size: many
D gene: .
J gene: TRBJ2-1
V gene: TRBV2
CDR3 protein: CATIAKRQEGNEQFF
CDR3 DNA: TGTGCCACTATAGCCAAAAGACAGGAGGGGAATGAGCAGTTCTTC

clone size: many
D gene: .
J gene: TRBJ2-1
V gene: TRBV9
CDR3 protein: CASSAPPNEQFF
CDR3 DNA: TGTGCCAGCAGCGCCCCCCCCAATGAGCAGTTCTTC

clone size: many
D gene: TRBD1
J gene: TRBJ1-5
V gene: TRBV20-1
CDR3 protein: CSARQGVDQPQHF
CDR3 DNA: TGCAGTGCTCGACAGGGGGTAGATCAGCCCCAGCATTTT

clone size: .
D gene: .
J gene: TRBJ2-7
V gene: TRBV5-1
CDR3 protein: CASSLETGPTYDQYF
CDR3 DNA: TGCGCCAGCAGCTTGGAGACAGGCCCTACCTACGATCAGTACTTC

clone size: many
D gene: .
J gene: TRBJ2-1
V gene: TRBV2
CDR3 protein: CASSDEGSWVEQFF
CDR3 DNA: TGTGCCAGCAGTGATGAGGGATCCTGGGTCGAGCAGTTCTTC